The clone carrying this T cell receptor (beta chain) was seen more than once but under ten times. Its antigen is still unknown. The data were obtained in a study of blood T cells in healthy people across ages. Study-level points and caveats: CMV infection status of these donors was not known.

A second PCR of about 7 to 12 cycles used a sample-barcoded 5' primer and a J-beta primer mix. MiXCR, applied by TCRdb to the 5' RACE reads, yields one record per CDR3 protein. The repertoire consists of about 900,000 distinct CDR3 sequences, with approximately 65% occurring once and the leading ten covering around 30%. V was shortened by 1 base and J by 9 bases, with 7 bases between the two germline ends. The CDR3 sequence is 12 residues long. The sequenced sample consisted of blood. The chain employs TRBV12-3 or TRBV12-4 and TRBJ2-1, with no clear D. The TCR comes from a man between 25 and 39 years old in good health. The DNA for the CDR3 is TGTGCCAGCAGTTTAGGGGGAACTGAGCAGTTCTTC. Translating gives CASSLGGTEQFF.